The present TCR beta chain was sequenced within a study of long-term antiretroviral therapy in people with HIV. It was version v3.0 of the immunoSEQ assay that was run at survey level. Clones were sequenced by immunoSEQ multiplex PCR, and TCRdb holds only the in-frame ones, with some missing. The sample lists around 36,000 clones, about four fifths occurring once. Per the germline V gene, CDR1 is SGHAT and CDR2 is FQDESV (reference sequence). With V trimmed by 5 bases and J by 2 bases, 7 bases remained unmatched. CDR3 length: 15 residues. This rearrangement joins TRBV11-1 to TRBJ2-5, with TRBD1 matching over 8 bases. The source was unsorted PBMCs, collected 3 years after starting antiretroviral therapy. This receptor was taken from a man over 45 with HIV. The DNA of the CDR3 is TGTGCCAGCAGCCCCAGGGACAGGACGCAAGAGACCCAGTACTTC. Translating gives CASSPRDRTQETQYF.